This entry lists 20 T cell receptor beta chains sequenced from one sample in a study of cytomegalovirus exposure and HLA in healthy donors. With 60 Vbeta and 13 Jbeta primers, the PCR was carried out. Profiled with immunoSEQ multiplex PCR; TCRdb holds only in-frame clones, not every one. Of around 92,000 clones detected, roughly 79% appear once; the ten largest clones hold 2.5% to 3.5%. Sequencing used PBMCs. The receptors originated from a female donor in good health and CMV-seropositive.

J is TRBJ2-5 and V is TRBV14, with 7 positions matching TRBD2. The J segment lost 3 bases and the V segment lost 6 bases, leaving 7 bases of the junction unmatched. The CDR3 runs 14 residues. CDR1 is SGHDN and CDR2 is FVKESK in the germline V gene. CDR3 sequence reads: CASSPPGGEETQYF. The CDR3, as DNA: TGTGCCAGCAGTCCGCCGGGAGGTGAAGAGACCCAGTACTTC.

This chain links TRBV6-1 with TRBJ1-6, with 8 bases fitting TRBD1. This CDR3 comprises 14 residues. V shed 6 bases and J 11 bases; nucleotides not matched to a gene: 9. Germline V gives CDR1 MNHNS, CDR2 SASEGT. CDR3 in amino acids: CASRDRGPMTPLHF. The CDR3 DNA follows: TGTGCCAGCAGAGACAGGGGACCTATGACACCCCTCCACTTT.

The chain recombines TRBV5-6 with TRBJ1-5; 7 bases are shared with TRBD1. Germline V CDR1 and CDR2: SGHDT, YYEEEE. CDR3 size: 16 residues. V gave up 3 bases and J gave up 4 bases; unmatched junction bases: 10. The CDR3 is CASSSTAGTANQPQHF. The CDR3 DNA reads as TGTGCCAGCAGCTCAACCGCCGGGACAGCTAATCAGCCCCAGCATTTT. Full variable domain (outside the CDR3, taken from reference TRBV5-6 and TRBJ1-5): DAGVTQSPTHLIKTRGQQVTLRCSPKSGHDTVSWYQQALGQGPQFIFQYYEEEERQRGNFPDRFSGHQFPNYSSELNVNALLLGDSALYLCASSSTAGTANQPQHFGDGTRLSIL.

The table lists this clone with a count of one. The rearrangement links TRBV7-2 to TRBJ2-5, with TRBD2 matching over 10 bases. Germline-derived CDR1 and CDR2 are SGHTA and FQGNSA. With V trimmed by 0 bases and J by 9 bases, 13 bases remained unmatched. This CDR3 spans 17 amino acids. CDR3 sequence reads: CASSLARTSGLPGAQYF. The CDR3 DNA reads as TGTGCCAGCAGCTTAGCCCGGACTAGCGGCCTCCCCGGGGCCCAGTACTTC.

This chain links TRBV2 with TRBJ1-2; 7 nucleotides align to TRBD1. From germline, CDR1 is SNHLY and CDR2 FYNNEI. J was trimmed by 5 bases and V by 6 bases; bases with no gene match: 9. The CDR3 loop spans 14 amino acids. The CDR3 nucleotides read TGTGCCAGCAGCCCGAGGGGACAGCGATATGGCTACACCTTC. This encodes CASSPRGQRYGYTF.

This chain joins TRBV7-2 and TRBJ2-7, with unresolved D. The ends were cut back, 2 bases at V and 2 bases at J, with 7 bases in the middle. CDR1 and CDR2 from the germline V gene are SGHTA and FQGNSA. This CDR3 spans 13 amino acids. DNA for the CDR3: TGTGCCAGCAGCTTATCTGTAACCTACGAGCAGTACTTC. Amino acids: CASSLSVTYEQYF.

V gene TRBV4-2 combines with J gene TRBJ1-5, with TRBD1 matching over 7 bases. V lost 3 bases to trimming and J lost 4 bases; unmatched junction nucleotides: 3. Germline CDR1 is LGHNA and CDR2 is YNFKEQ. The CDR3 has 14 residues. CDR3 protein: CASSQGTENQPQHF. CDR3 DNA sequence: TGTGCCAGCAGCCAGGGGACAGAGAATCAGCCCCAGCATTTT.

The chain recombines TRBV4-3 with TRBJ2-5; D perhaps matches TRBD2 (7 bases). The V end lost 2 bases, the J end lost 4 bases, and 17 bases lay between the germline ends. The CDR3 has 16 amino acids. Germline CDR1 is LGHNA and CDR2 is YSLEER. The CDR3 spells CASSQLEGGGPETQYF. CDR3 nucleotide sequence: TGCGCCAGCAGCCAACTGGAAGGGGGGGGGCCAGAGACCCAGTACTTC.

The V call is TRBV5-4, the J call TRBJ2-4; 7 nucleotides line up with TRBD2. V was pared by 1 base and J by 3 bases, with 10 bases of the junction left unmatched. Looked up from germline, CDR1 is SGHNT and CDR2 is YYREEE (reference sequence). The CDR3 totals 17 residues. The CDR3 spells CASSLFYGTTNKNIQYF. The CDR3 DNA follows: TGTGCCAGCAGCTTGTTTTATGGGACTACGAACAAAAACATTCAGTACTTC.

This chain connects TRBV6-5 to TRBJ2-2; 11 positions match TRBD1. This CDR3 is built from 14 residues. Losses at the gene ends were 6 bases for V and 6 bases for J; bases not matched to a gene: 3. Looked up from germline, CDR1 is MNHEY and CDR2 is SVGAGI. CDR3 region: CASSRGQGAGELFF. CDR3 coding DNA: TGTGCCAGCAGCCGGGGACAGGGGGCCGGGGAGCTGTTTTTT.

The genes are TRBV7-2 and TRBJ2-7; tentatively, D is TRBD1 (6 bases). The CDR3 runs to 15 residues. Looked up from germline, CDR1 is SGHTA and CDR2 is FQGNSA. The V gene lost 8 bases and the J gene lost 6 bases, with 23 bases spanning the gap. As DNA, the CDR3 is TGTGCCAGCTCGTCCAGGGGCCAAAAGGGCCTCGAGCAGTACTTC. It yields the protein CASSSRGQKGLEQYF.

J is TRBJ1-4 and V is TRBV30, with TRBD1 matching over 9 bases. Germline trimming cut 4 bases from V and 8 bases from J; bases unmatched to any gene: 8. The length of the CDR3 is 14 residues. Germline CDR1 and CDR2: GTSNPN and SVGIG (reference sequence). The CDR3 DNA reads TGTGCCTGGAACGGACAGGGGAGGTGGGAAAAACTGTTTTTT. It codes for CAWNGQGRWEKLFF.

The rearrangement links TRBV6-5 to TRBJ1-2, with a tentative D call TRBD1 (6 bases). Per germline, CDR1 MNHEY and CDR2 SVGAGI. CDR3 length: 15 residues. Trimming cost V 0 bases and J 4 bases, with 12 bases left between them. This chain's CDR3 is CASSYSRQGSYGYTF. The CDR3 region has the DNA TGTGCCAGCAGTTACTCGCGGCAGGGGTCCTATGGCTACACCTTC.

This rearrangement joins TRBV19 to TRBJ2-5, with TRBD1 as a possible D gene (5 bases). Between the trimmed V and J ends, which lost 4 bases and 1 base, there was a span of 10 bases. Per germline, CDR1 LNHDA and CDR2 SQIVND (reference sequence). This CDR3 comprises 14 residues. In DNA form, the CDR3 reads TGTGCCAGTAGTACCTACAGGTCCCAAGAGACCCAGTACTTC. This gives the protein CASSTYRSQETQYF.

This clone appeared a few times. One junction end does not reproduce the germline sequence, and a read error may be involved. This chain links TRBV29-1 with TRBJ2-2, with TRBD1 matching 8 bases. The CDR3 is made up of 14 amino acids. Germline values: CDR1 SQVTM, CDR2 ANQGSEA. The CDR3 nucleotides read TGCAGCGGTGAACGAGGACAGGGCACCGGGGAGCTGTTTTTT. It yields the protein CSGERGQGTGELFF.

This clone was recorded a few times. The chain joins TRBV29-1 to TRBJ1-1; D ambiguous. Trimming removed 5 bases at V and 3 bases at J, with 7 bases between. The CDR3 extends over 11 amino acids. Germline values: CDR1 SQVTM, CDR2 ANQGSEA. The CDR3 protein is CSVSGYTEAFF. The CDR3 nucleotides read TGCAGCGTTTCGGGGTACACTGAAGCTTTCTTT.

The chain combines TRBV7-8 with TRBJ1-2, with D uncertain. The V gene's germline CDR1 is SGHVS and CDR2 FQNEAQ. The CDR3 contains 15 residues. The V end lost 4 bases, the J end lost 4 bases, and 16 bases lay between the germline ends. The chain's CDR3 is CASSSRAAATYGYTF. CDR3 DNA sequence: TGTGCCAGCAGCTCGAGGGCCGCGGCTACCTATGGCTACACCTTC.

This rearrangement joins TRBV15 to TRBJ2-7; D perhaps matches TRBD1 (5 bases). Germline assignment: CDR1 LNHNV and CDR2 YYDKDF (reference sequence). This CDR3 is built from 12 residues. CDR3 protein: CAASTDSNKDRV. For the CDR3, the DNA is TGTGCCGCCAGCACCGACAGTAATAAGGACCGAGTC.

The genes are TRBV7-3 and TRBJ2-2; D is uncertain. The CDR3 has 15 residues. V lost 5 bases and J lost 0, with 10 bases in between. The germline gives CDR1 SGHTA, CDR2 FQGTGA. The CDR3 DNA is TGTGCCAGCAGCCCCGCCAGAACGAACACCGGGGAGCTGTTTTTT. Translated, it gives CASSPARTNTGELFF.

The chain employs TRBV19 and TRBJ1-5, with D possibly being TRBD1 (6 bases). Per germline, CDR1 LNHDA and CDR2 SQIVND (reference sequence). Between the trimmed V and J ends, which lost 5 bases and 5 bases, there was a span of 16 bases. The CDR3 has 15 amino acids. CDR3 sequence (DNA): TGTGCCAGTAGTTGGAAAGGGGGTCAGCATCAGCCCCAGCATTTT. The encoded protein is CASSWKGGQHQPQHF.